This paragraph reports one TCR beta chain. The data were obtained in a study of OX40 agonist ivuxolimab in advanced cancers. Baseline was the first blood sampling point, followed by cycle 4 day 1 and cycle 7 day 1. The CDR3 is made up of 13 amino acids. With 9 bases clipped from V and 4 bases from J, the junction kept 9 bases outside the gene matches. The germline V gene encodes CDR1 MNHEY and CDR2 SVGAGI. Clones were read by immunoSEQ multiplex PCR, and TCRdb kept only the in-frame ones, dropping some. This table holds more than 30,000 clones, 80% to 90% found once. The sample here was CD4+ or CD8+ T cells sorted from blood, taken in a trial of the OX40 agonist ivuxolimab. The chain links TRBV6-5 to TRBJ2-7, with 7 bases matching TRBD1. This receptor was identified in an adult with an advanced solid tumor such as melanoma, head and neck, liver or kidney cancer. The CDR3 protein is CASSSYRGYEQYF. CDR3 sequence (DNA): TGTGCCAGTTCTTCTTACAGGGGTTACGAGCAGTACTTC.